This record concerns one TCR beta chain sequence. This entry comes from a study of patients and donors after allogeneic stem cell transplantation. TCRdb re-derived calls from the RT-PCR reads in MiXCR, one entry per CDR3 protein. Here the sample spans roughly 230,000 distinct CDR3 sequences, 12% to 15% being singletons. This CDR3 spans 17 amino acids. The trim removed 4 bases at V and 8 bases at J, leaving 14 bases unmatched. Germline V gene lookup returns CDR1 LGHNA and CDR2 YSLEER. The rearrangement joins TRBV4-3 to TRBJ2-1; 10 bases line up with TRBD2. This receptor was taken from a human donor who was either an allogeneic HSCT recipient or a stem cell or donor lymphocyte infusion donor (not recorded which). It is not recorded whose cells these are; they may come from a transplant donor. Material: blood, either unsorted or a sorted T cell fraction (not recorded which). CDR3 sequence reads: CASSPAGTSDLVDEQFF. In DNA form, the CDR3 reads TGCGCCAGCAGCCCTGCCGGGACTAGCGACTTAGTCGATGAGCAGTTCTTC.